The 25 T cell receptor beta chains listed next were all sequenced from one sample in a study. From the 5' RACE reads, TCRdb called clonotypes with MiXCR, one entry per CDR3 protein. The data show roughly 60,000 distinct CDR3 sequences, with roughly 28% seen just once and roughly 2.3% held by the top ten. Cells sorted as Tregs were CD4+, CD25+ and CD127-/low. Sequenced material: tumor-infiltrating Tregs sorted from the breast tumor. The origin of the receptors is a female donor with breast cancer.

As for this clonotype: One junction end disagrees with the germline gene, perhaps due to a read error. The chain has TRBV6-5 and TRBJ2-6, with D hard to call. Germline V gene data show CDR1 as MNHEY and CDR2 as SVGAGI. The CDR3 runs 19 residues. The CDR3 DNA reads TGTGCCAGCGGTTACTCGATAACCGGTCTTTTCTCTGGGGCCAACGTCCTGACTTTC. Translating gives CASGYSITGLFSGANVLTF.

As regards this clonotype: At one end the junction does not follow the germline gene, possibly because of a read error. This sequence joins TRBV5-1 and TRBJ2-5; 7 bases align to TRBD2. Germline assignment: CDR1 SGHRS and CDR2 YFSETQ. This CDR3 is built from 14 residues. As DNA, the CDR3 is TGCGCCAGCGGCTTAGGACTAGGCCAAGAGACCCAGTACTTC. Protein product: CASGLGLGQETQYF. Filled out from reference TRBV5-1 and TRBJ2-5, the complete variable domain reads KAGVTQTPRYLIKTRGQQVTLSCSPISGHRSVSWYQQTPGQGLQFLFEYFSETQRNKGNFPGRFSGRQFSNSRSEMNVSTLELGDSALYLCASGLGLGQETQYFGPGTRLLVL.

In this sample, this clonotype turned up a few times. The rearrangement links TRBV7-2 to TRBJ1-2; D remains unclear. The V end was cut by 1 base, the J end by 6 bases, with 9 bases between. Germline loops: CDR1 SGHTA, CDR2 FQGNSA. CDR3 length: 13 amino acids. The CDR3 DNA follows: TGTGCCAGCAGCTTAGAAAAGAGGGATGGCTACACCTTC. This translates into CASSLEKRDGYTF.

Details on this clonotype: Germline and junction disagree at one end, which may indicate a read error. The rearrangement uses TRBV2 and TRBJ2-7; D may be TRBD2 (5 bases). The CDR3 totals 13 residues. Looked up from germline, CDR1 is SNHLY and CDR2 is FYNNEI. CDR3 DNA: TGTGCCAGCAGTGTGGGTCCTTCCTACGAGCGGCACTTC. Translating gives CASSVGPSYERHF. Full variable domain (missing parts from reference TRBV2 and TRBJ2-7): EPEVTQTPSHQVTQMGQEVILRCVPISNHLYFYWYRQILGQKVEFLVSFYNNEISEKSEIFDDQFSVERPDGSNFTLKIRSTKLEDSAMYFCASSVGPSYERHFGPGTRLTVT.

The genes are TRBV6-2 or TRBV6-3 and TRBJ1-1; 8 bases are a match to TRBD1. Per the germline V gene, CDR1 is MNHEY and CDR2 is SVGEGT. The CDR3 runs 14 residues. The J segment lost 1 base and the V segment lost 6 bases, leaving 4 bases of the junction unmatched. This CDR3 is CASRRQGWNTEAFF. In nucleotides, the CDR3 is TGTGCCAGCAGGCGACAGGGGTGGAACACTGAAGCTTTCTTT.

This clonotype occurred a few times. This chain links TRBV3-1 with TRBJ2-1; tentatively, D is TRBD1 (5 bases). The germline gives CDR1 LGHDT, CDR2 YNNKEL (reference sequence). The CDR3 sequence is 15 residues long. The V end lost 0 bases, the J end lost 9 bases, and 15 bases lay between the germline ends. The CDR3 here is CASSQDVQGMREQFF. The CDR3 DNA follows: TGTGCCAGCAGCCAAGATGTGCAGGGAATGCGTGAGCAGTTCTTC.

In nucleotides, the CDR3 is TGTGCCAGCAAAAAGATCGACCCAGTCTCTCCCTACGAGCAGTACTTC. This sequence encodes CASKKIDPVSPYEQYF. This chain uses TRBV6-2 or TRBV6-3 with TRBJ2-7; D gene ambiguous. Trimming stripped 7 bases from V and 2 bases from J, with 21 bases between. Germline assignment: CDR1 MNHEY and CDR2 SVGEGT. The CDR3 is 16 amino acids.

The chain recombines TRBV6-1 with TRBJ2-5, with 8 bases that match TRBD2. The CDR3 runs to 16 residues. Germline CDR1 reads MNHNS; CDR2 reads SASEGT. V lost 4 bases to trimming and J lost 2 bases; unmatched junction nucleotides: 9. The DNA for the CDR3 is TGTGCCAGCAGTGGTAGATCGGGAGGGCGGCAAGAGACCCAGTACTTC. This translates into CASSGRSGGRQETQYF.

This clonotype occurred many times. The rearrangement joins TRBV7-2 to TRBJ2-3; 7 nucleotides match TRBD2. The CDR3 sequence is 15 residues long. The V gene end was trimmed by 3 bases and the J gene end by 3 bases; junction bases not matched to a gene: 6. Looked up from germline, CDR1 is SGHTA and CDR2 is FQGNSA. The CDR3 DNA sequence: TGTGCCAGCAGCTTTTTCGGACTAGAGACAGATACGCAGTATTTT. Amino acid sequence: CASSFFGLETDTQYF.

The V call is TRBV28, the J call TRBJ1-2; 9 bases agree with TRBD1. Looked up from germline, CDR1 is MDHEN and CDR2 is SYDVKM. The CDR3 runs to 16 residues. After removal of 3 bases from V and 6 bases from J, the junction contained 11 bases not matched to a gene. CDR3 bases: TGTGCCAGCAGTTTCCTCGTACAGGGGGCGCGGGATGGCTACACCTTC. Its translation is CASSFLVQGARDGYTF.

This clonotype occurred a few times. The rearrangement links TRBV27 to TRBJ1-2, with a weak D call TRBD1 (5 bases). The V end lost 4 bases, the J end lost 4 bases, and 19 bases lay between the germline ends. The CDR3 length is 16 residues. Germline assignment: CDR1 MNHEY and CDR2 SMNVEV (reference sequence). The CDR3, as DNA: TGTGCCAGCAGTTCGATAGGGTCCAAGGGGTCCTATGGCTACACCTTC. Its translation: CASSSIGSKGSYGYTF.

As regards this clonotype: This may be a read error: a much more frequent sequence differs by one nucleotide. No conserved phenylalanine or tryptophan is present at the end of the CDR3, so a read error is the likely explanation. The chain employs TRBV28 and TRBJ2-1, with 10 bases that match TRBD2. The V and J ends lost 5 bases and 6 bases, in that order; junction bases with no gene match: 7. The CDR3 extends over 15 amino acids. Per germline, CDR1 MDHEN and CDR2 SYDVKM. The CDR3 DNA is TGTGCCAGCAGTACGTCAGCGGGAGGGGGCAATGAGCAGTTCTCC. Amino acid sequence: CASSTSAGGGNEQFS.

This clonotype has ten or more counts. The V gene is TRBV5-1, the J gene TRBJ2-2; 9 nucleotides match TRBD2. The germline gives CDR1 SGHRS, CDR2 YFSETQ. Unmatched junction bases numbered 2, after V lost 1 base and J lost 4 bases. This CDR3 is 15 amino acids long. In DNA, the CDR3 is TGCGCCAGCAGCTTGCTAGCGGGACCCACCGGGGAGCTGTTTTTT. Translation: CASSLLAGPTGELFF.

This clonotype was detected ten times or more. The chain has TRBV6-2 or TRBV6-3 and TRBJ1-5; TRBD1 is a possible D gene (5 bases). There are 17 residues in the CDR3. The V end lost 5 bases, the J end lost 6 bases, and 23 bases lay between the germline ends. Germline V CDR1 and CDR2: MNHEY, SVGEGT. In DNA, the CDR3 is TGTGCCAGCAGTAAAAGACAGCCTCTCCGCCCCGGTCAGCCCCAGCATTTT. It specifies CASSKRQPLRPGQPQHF.

This clonotype was counted only a few times. The chain is built from TRBV29-1 and TRBJ1-2; TRBD1 is a possible D gene (6 bases). The CDR3 consists of 13 residues. The ends were cut back, 7 bases at V and 7 bases at J, with 19 bases in the middle. Germline-derived CDR1 and CDR2 are SQVTM and ANQGSEA. The CDR3 nucleotides read TGCAGCGCGGAACAGGGTTGGAACGGTGGCTACACCTTC. Its protein product is CSAEQGWNGGYTF.

V and J are TRBV5-1 and TRBJ1-1, with 8 bases matching TRBD1. This CDR3 has 14 amino acids. Germline V gene sequence: CDR1 SGHRS, CDR2 YFSETQ. The V segment lost 0 bases and the J segment 4 bases; nucleotides outside the gene matches: 2. The CDR3 is CASSLEQGATEAFF. CDR3 coding DNA: TGCGCCAGCAGCTTGGAGCAGGGGGCCACTGAAGCTTTCTTT.

In its sample, this clonotype was seen a few times. The V call is TRBV3-1, the J call TRBJ1-5, with D hard to call. V shed 0 bases and J shed 9 bases, with 12 bases lying between them. CDR3 length: 14 residues. Per germline, CDR1 LGHDT and CDR2 YNNKEL (reference sequence). The CDR3 loop reads CASSQDPTRRPQHF. The CDR3 DNA follows: TGTGCCAGCAGCCAAGACCCAACAAGGCGGCCCCAGCATTTT.

The rearrangement links TRBV15 to TRBJ1-5, with D unresolved. Germline CDR1 reads LNHNV; CDR2 reads YYDKDF (reference sequence). V lost 3 bases and J 0 bases, leaving 6 bases between the germline ends. The CDR3 loop spans 14 amino acids. The CDR3 DNA is TGTGCCACCAGCAGGCCTTATAGCAATCAGCCCCAGCATTTT. Encoded protein: CATSRPYSNQPQHF.

The V and J genes are TRBV5-1 and TRBJ1-1; 10 nucleotides agree with TRBD1. Germline V gene sequence: CDR1 SGHRS, CDR2 YFSETQ. V was clipped by 4 bases and J by 1 base; unmatched bases: 4. CDR3 length: 15 amino acids. The CDR3 protein is CASSRQGAGNTEAFF. The CDR3 DNA reads TGCGCCAGCAGCAGACAGGGGGCTGGGAACACTGAAGCTTTCTTT.

The V call is TRBV4-1, the J call TRBJ2-7; 9 bases agree with TRBD2. The trim removed 3 bases at V and 3 bases at J, leaving 9 bases unmatched. Germline loops: CDR1 MGHRA, CDR2 YSYEKL. The CDR3 covers 16 residues. The CDR3 is CASSHTLIAGDYEQYF. Written as DNA, the CDR3 is TGCGCCAGCAGCCATACCCTTATAGCGGGAGACTACGAGCAGTACTTC.

This clonotype has more than one count but fewer than ten. V usage is TRBV20-1 and J usage is TRBJ1-1; 7 bases are a match to TRBD1. The CDR3 runs 13 residues. J lost 3 bases, V lost 4 bases, and 5 bases had no gene match. Germline values: CDR1 DFQATT, CDR2 SNEGSKA (reference sequence). The CDR3 sequence is CSAKGQMDTEAFF. The CDR3 DNA follows: TGCAGTGCTAAGGGACAGATGGACACTGAAGCTTTCTTT.

This clonotype is medium-sized in the sample. The J gene is TRBJ1-4, the V gene TRBV6-2 or TRBV6-3; D gene unclear. The V end was cut by 2 bases, the J end by 7 bases, with 5 bases between. Germline V gene data show CDR1 as MNHEY and CDR2 as SVGEGT. The CDR3 extends over 12 amino acids. The CDR3 sequence is CASSYVGEKLFF. In nucleotides, the CDR3 is TGTGCCAGCAGTTACGTTGGTGAAAAACTGTTTTTT.

This clonotype has at least ten counts. The chain couples TRBV6-1 to TRBJ1-1, with TRBD1 matching 9 bases. This CDR3 comprises 15 residues. The V and J ends lost 3 bases and 7 bases, in that order; junction bases with no gene match: 9. Germline CDR1 MNHNS, CDR2 SASEGT. The CDR3 sequence: CASSDTGTGLGEAFF. The CDR3 nucleotides are TGTGCCAGCAGTGACACCGGGACAGGGTTGGGTGAAGCTTTCTTT.

This clonotype was recorded at least ten times. This sequence joins TRBV4-1 and TRBJ1-3, with no clear D. Trimming removed 0 bases at V and 0 bases at J, with 6 bases between. Germline V gives CDR1 MGHRA, CDR2 YSYEKL. This CDR3 is 15 amino acids long. In DNA, the CDR3 is TGCGCCAGCAGCCAAGAGCCGAGCTCTGGAAACACCATATATTTT. Translated, it gives CASSQEPSSGNTIYF.

Only a few counts were recorded for this clonotype. The chain links TRBV27 to TRBJ2-3; D not resolved. The CDR3 covers 13 residues. From germline, CDR1 is MNHEY and CDR2 SMNVEV (reference sequence). Trimming cost V 6 bases and J 6 bases, with 13 bases left between them. The CDR3 protein is CASSPGTYDTQYF. CDR3 sequence (DNA): TGTGCCAGCAGCCCCGGAACCTACGATACGCAGTATTTT.